Listed below are T cell receptor beta chains from one sample, sequenced in a study of blood T cells in healthy people across ages. TCRdb ran MiXCR on the 5' RACE reads and lists one entry per CDR3 protein. The sample yields 1.2 million to 1.5 million distinct CDR3 sequences, 35% to 45% seen once. The sample comprised blood. These receptors all stem from a woman aged 18 to 35 in good health. Each CDR3 is given with its conserved first and last residue. D genes are given only for firm matches. Expanded clones get a size class; other rows say once, few or many, or leave the size out.

clone size	V gene	J gene	D gene	CDR3 protein	CDR3 DNA
.	TRBV12-3/TRBV12-4	TRBJ2-7	.	CASSLDSRSSYEQYF	TGTGCCAGCAGCTTGGACTCAAGGAGCTCCTACGAGCAGTACTTC
few	TRBV4-1	TRBJ2-2	.	CASSQTEDRLTGELFF	TGCGCCAGCAGCCAAACGGAGGACAGACTCACCGGGGAGCTGTTTTTT
.	TRBV20-1	TRBJ2-7	.	CSASLQPGVVREQYF	TGCAGTGCTAGCCTTCAGCCGGGAGTAGTGCGGGAGCAGTACTTC
.	TRBV6-1	TRBJ2-7	.	CASSESWGSLWEQYF	TGTGCCAGCAGTGAATCCTGGGGTAGCCTCTGGGAGCAGTACTTC
few	TRBV29-1	TRBJ2-1	.	CSVGRHGTASSYNEQFF	TGCAGCGTTGGAAGACACGGGACCGCAAGCTCCTACAATGAGCAGTTCTTC
.	TRBV20-1	TRBJ2-5	TRBD2	CSAPNGGETQYF	TGCAGTGCCCCGAACGGGGGGGAGACCCAGTACTTC
.	TRBV9	TRBJ2-5	TRBD2	CASSDSGEETQYF	TGTGCCAGCAGCGATAGCGGGGAAGAGACCCAGTACTTC
.	TRBV7-9	TRBJ2-3	TRBD2	CASSSWFGGGEDTQYF	TGTGCCAGCAGTTCTTGGTTTGGCGGGGGGGAAGATACGCAGTATTTT
.	TRBV7-6	TRBJ1-4	.	CASSWTIPGTTNEKLFF	TGTGCCAGCAGCTGGACTATTCCGGGCACAACTAATGAAAAACTGTTTTTT
.	TRBV20-1	TRBJ2-2	.	CSARDLYSGELFF	TGCAGTGCTAGAGATTTGTACTCCGGGGAGCTGTTTTTT
.	TRBV6-2/TRBV6-3	TRBJ2-1	TRBD2	CASSPGLAGTEQFF	TGTGCCAGCAGCCCGGGACTAGCGGGGACTGAGCAGTTCTTC
.	TRBV24-1	TRBJ2-5	.	CATSGDRWPGNEQYF	TGTGCCACCTCCGGCGACCGGTGGCCGGGTAATGAGCAGTACTTC
.	TRBV4-2	TRBJ1-4	.	CASSRNPTPLNEKLFF	TGTGCCAGCAGCCGGAATCCTACACCACTCAATGAAAAACTGTTTTTT
.	TRBV27	TRBJ2-6	TRBD2	CASSSRPGLAGGSSGANVLTF	TGTGCCAGCAGTTCCCGCCCGGGACTAGCGGGAGGGTCATCTGGGGCCAACGTCCTGACTTTC
.	TRBV7-8	TRBJ2-1	.	CASSLMAERASVEQVF	TGTGCCAGCAGCTTAATGGCGGAGCGGGCCTCGGTTGAGCAGGTCTTC
few	TRBV20-1	TRBJ2-4	.	CSARDQGSAIQYF	TGCAGTGCTAGAGACCAGGGGAGCGCCATTCAGTACTTC
.	TRBV10-2	TRBJ2-5	TRBD2	CASWGAGVSETQYF	TGCGCCAGCTGGGGAGCGGGAGTATCTGAGACCCAGTACTTC
many	TRBV4-1	TRBJ2-1	TRBD2	CASSQASGNYNEQFF	TGCGCCAGCAGCCAGGCTAGCGGGAACTACAATGAGCAGTTCTTC
once	TRBV5-1	TRBJ2-3	.	CASSLVGRPSTDMQYF	TGCGCCAGCAGCTTGGTAGGGAGACCAAGCACAGATATGCAGTATTTT
.	TRBV5-1	TRBJ2-1	TRBD2	CASSFLAGGLDNEQFF	TGCGCCAGCAGCTTCCTAGCGGGGGGATTAGACAATGAGCAGTTCTTC
.	TRBV9	TRBJ2-7	TRBD1	CASSRRQGDSYEQYF	TGTGCCAGCAGCAGAAGACAGGGGGACTCCTACGAGCAGTACTTC
.	TRBV20-1	TRBJ2-7	.	CSAREVQVGNEQYF	TGCAGTGCTAGAGAAGTACAGGTGGGGAATGAGCAGTACTTC
.	TRBV7-8	TRBJ2-5	.	CASSLAHGRQETQYF	TGTGCCAGCAGCTTAGCCCACGGGAGACAAGAGACCCAGTACTTC
few	TRBV7-2	TRBJ2-1	TRBD2	CASSLVREGRGQFF	TGTGCCAGCAGCTTAGTGCGGGAGGGCCGGGGGCAGTTCTTC
.	TRBV6-1	TRBJ2-5	.	CASSEAYSGQGTQYF	TGTGCCAGCAGTGAAGCATACAGTGGGCAGGGGACCCAGTACTTC
few	TRBV7-3	TRBJ2-3	.	CASSLAIDTDTQYF	TGTGCCAGCAGCTTAGCTATTGACACAGATACGCAGTATTTT
.	TRBV29-1	TRBJ1-2	.	CSVESGGEGYTF	TGCAGCGTTGAATCCGGAGGGGAAGGCTACACCTTC
few	TRBV7-9	TRBJ2-1	.	CASALGSPVLESNEQFF	TGTGCCAGCGCTCTCGGGTCTCCGGTCCTTGAGAGCAATGAGCAGTTCTTC
few	TRBV7-9	TRBJ2-1	.	CATESYNEQFF	TGCGCAACAGAATCCTACAATGAGCAGTTCTTC
many	TRBV29-1	TRBJ1-2	.	CSARTDAYGYTF	TGCAGCGCTAGGACAGACGCCTATGGCTACACCTTC
.	TRBV6-1	TRBJ2-7	.	CASSELIALAADYEQYF	TGTGCCAGCAGTGAGCTCATAGCATTGGCAGCAGACTACGAGCAGTACTTC
.	TRBV20-1	TRBJ1-1	.	CSARDQGRGTEAFF	TGCAGTGCTAGAGATCAGGGGCGAGGCACTGAAGCTTTCTTT
.	TRBV5-1	TRBJ2-1	TRBD2	CASSLAEREGKEQFF	TGCGCCAGCAGCCTTGCAGAACGGGAGGGGAAAGAGCAGTTCTTC
many	TRBV13	TRBJ2-1	.	CASSPVQRSEQFF	TGTGCCAGCAGCCCCGTCCAGCGAAGTGAGCAGTTCTTC
many	TRBV11-2	TRBJ2-1	TRBD2	CASSLVLAGGNEQFF	TGTGCCAGCAGCTTAGTCCTAGCGGGAGGGAATGAGCAGTTCTTC
few	TRBV7-2	TRBJ2-1	.	CASSWSRGETQFF	TGTGCCAGCAGCTGGTCTAGGGGAGAGACCCAGTTCTTC
few	TRBV6-1	TRBJ2-5	.	CASSVGSVQETQYF	TGTGCCAGCAGTGTAGGTAGCGTCCAAGAGACCCAGTACTTC
.	TRBV20-1	TRBJ2-7	TRBD2	CSALNSGSGFEQYF	TGCAGTGCCCTAAATAGCGGGAGCGGATTCGAGCAGTACTTC
few	TRBV5-1	TRBJ2-1	TRBD2	CASSFAGDASGKVGNEQFF	TGCGCCAGCAGCTTTGCCGGGGATGCAAGCGGGAAAGTCGGCAATGAGCAGTTCTTC
.	TRBV5-1	TRBJ1-2	.	CASSLGHAGGYTF	TGCGCCAGCAGCTTGGGCCACGCAGGTGGCTACACCTTC
.	TRBV5-1	TRBJ1-4	.	CASSGSAATNEKLFF	TGCGCCAGCAGCGGATCTGCCGCAACTAATGAAAAACTGTTTTTT
.	TRBV20-1	TRBJ1-2	.	CSAPGNKVNYGNTF	TGCAGTGCTCCAGGGAACAAAGTTAACTATGGCAACACCTTC
.	TRBV12-3/TRBV12-4	TRBJ2-3	TRBD1	CASRDATGGQKLSTDTQYF	TGTGCCAGCAGGGACGCGACAGGGGGACAAAAACTTAGCACAGATACGCAGTATTTT
.	TRBV2	TRBJ2-3	.	CASSESGRVVTDTQYF	TGTGCCAGCAGTGAATCAGGCAGGGTGGTAACAGATACGCAGTATTTT
many	TRBV10-3	TRBJ2-3	TRBD2	CAIRLADTDTQYF	TGTGCCATCAGACTAGCGGACACAGATACGCAGTATTTT